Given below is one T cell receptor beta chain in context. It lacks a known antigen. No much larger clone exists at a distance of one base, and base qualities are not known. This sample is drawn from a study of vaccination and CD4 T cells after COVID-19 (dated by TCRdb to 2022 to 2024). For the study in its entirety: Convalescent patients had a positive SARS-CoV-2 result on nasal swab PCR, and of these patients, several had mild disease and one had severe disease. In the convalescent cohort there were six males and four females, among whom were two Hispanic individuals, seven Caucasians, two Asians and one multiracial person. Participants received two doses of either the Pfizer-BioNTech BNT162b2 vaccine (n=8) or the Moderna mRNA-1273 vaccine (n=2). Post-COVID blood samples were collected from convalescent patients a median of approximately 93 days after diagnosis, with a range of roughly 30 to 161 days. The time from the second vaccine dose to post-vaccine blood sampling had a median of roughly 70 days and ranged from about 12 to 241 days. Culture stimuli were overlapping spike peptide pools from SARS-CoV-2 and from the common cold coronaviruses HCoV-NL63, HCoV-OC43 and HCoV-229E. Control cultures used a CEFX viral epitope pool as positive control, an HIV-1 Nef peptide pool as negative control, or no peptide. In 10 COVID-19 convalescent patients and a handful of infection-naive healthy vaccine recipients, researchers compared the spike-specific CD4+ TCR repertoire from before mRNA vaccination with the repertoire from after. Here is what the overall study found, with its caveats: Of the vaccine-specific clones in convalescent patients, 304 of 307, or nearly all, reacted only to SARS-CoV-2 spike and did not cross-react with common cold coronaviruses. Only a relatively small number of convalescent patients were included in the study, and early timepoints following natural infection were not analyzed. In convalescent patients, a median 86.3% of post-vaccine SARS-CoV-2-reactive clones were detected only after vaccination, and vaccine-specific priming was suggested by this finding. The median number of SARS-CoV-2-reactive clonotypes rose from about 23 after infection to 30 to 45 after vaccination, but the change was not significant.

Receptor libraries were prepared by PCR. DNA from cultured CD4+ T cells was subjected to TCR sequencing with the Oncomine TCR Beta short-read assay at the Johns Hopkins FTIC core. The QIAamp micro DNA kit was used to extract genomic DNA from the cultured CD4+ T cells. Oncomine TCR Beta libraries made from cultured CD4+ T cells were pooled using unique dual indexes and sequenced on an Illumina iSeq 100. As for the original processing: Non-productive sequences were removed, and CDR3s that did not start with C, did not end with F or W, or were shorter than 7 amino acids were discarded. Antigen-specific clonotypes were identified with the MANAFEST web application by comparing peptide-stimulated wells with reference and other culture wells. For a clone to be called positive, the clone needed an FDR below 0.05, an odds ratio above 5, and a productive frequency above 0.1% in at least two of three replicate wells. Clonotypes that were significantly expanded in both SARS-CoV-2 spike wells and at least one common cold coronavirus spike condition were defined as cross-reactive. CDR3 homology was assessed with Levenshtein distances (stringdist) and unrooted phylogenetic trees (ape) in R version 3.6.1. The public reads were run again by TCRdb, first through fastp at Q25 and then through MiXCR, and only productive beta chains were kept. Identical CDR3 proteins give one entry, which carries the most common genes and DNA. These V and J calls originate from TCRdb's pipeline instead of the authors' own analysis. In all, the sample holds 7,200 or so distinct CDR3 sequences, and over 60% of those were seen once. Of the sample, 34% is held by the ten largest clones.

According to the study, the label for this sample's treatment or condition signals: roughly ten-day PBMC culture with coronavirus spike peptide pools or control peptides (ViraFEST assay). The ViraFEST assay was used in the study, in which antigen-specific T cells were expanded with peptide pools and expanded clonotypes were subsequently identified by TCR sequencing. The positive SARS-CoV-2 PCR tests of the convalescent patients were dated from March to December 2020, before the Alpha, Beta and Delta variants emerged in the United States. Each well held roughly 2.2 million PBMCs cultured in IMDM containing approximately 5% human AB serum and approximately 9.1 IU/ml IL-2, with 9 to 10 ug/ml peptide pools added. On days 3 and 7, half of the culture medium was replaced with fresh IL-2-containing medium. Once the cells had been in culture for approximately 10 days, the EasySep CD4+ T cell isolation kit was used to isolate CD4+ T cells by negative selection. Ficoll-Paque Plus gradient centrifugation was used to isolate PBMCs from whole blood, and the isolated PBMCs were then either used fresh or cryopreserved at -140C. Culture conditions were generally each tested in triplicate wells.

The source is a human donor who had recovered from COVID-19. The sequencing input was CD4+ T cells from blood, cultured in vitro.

The DNA sequence reads TGCGCCAGCAGTGACTATCTCTATAATTCACCCCTCCACTTT. Its product reads: CASSDYLYNSPLHF. Rearrangement joined TRBV10-2 to TRBJ1-6; too little of a D gene remains to name it. For CDR1 and CDR2, the germline V gene lists WSHSY and SAAADI. The V and J ends are trimmed by 3 bases and 3 bases, leaving 6 bases between them. The cysteine opens and the phenylalanine closes a CDR3 of 14 amino acids. Left in the record is the CDR3 DNA by itself, 42 bases read in frame from the first base.